In this sample, the clone carrying this TCR beta chain turned up a few times. What it recognizes is unknown. This record belongs to a study of T cells in Graves' hyperthyroidism and ophthalmopathy. Looking at the study overall: Prior to any treatment, at the point of initial diagnosis, peripheral blood was collected. Study-wide results and caveats: Researchers report that a 13 V-J model separated ophthalmopathy from stable hyperthyroidism. The model's output predicted ophthalmopathy at a median of about 6.5 months prior to onset. Blood shared most expanded thyroid clonotypes above 0.001.

Amplified TCR beta CDR3 regions came from RNA transcripts. A first-round RT-PCR of the TCR CDR3 used the HTBI primer set. One entry per CDR3 protein, called by TCRdb with MiXCR from the multiplex PCR reads. The sample carries 700,000 or so distinct CDR3 sequences, around 17% recorded once. The receptor was isolated from a man between 18 and 35 years old with Graves' hyperthyroidism. Sample: blood.

CDR3 coding DNA: TGTGCCAGCAGCGCACGGGACAGGGGGCCCGAGCAGTACTTC. Translation gives CASSARDRGPEQYF. This chain joins TRBV3-1 and TRBJ2-7; 12 bases are shared with TRBD1. V gave up 5 bases and J gave up 6 bases; unmatched junction bases: 5. CDR1 LGHDT and CDR2 YNNKEL come from the germline V gene (reference sequence). CDR3 length: 14 residues.